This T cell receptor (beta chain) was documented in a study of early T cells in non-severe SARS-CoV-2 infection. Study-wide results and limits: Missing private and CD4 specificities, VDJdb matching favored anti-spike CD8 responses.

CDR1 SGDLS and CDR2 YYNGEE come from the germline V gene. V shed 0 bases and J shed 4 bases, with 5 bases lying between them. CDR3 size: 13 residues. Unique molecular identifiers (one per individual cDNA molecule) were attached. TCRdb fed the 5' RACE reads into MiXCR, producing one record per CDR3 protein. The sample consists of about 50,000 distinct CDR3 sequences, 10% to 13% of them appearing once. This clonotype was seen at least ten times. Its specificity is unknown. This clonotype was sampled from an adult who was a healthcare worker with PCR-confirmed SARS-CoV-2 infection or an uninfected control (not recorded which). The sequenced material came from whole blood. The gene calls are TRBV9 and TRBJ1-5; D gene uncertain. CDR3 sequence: CASSVEPNQPQHF. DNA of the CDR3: TGTGCCAGCAGCGTAGAGCCTAATCAGCCCCAGCATTTT.